The present entry profiles one T cell receptor beta chain with its context. Its antigen remains unidentified. No base quality values were provided; no much bigger clone lies one nucleotide off. TCRbeta CDR3 regions were amplified from genomic DNA using the immunoSEQ Assay, a bias-controlled multiplex PCR. In the original analysis: Within the assay, amplification of reference gene primers was used to estimate how many nucleated cells each sample contained. To quantify the absolute abundance of each unique TCRbeta CDR3 rearrangement, sequence reads were collapsed and filtered. For each sample, productive Simpson clonality was calculated as the square root of Simpson's diversity index over productive rearrangements. As stored in TCRdb, this immuneACCESS dataset retains in-frame rearrangements with V and J assigned. A fraction of the clones does not appear; measured against another copy, unresolved V genes explain less than half of the discrepancy, and the remainder lacks a known reason. V, J and clone size are those of that table, while D and trimming were read from the DNA. Across this sample there are 250,000 to 350,000 clones, with 80% to 90% seen only once. The leading ten clones occupy around 5.8% of the sample.

At one collaborating source in Seattle, patients were enrolled during active infection and were followed longitudinally through the course of disease. Whole blood was collected in K2EDTA tubes by collaborating institutions according to the institutions' own protocols. For TCRbeta analysis, collaborators shipped samples as frozen whole blood, isolated PBMCs, or DNA extracted from either of those sample types. The sample comes from a study of blood T cell repertoires in COVID-19 (dated by TCRdb to 2019 to 2021). Regarding the research as a whole: Samples from collaborators originated in the United States, Italy and Spain and spanned both the acute and convalescent phases of COVID-19. The prospective study material was composed of cDNA or gDNA derived from T cells, B-cell-depleted T cells, or PBMCs. The dataset comprised deeply sampled blood TCRbeta repertoires from subjects exposed to, actively infected with, or recovered from COVID-19. The repertoires were made available in a free public database intended to serve as a resource for research on the immune response to SARS-CoV-2. Samples were obtained from the ongoing ImmuneRACE study (first 160 participants) and from about 1,300 subjects provided by 6 global collaborators. Nearly every sample came with metadata listing a de-identified subject ID, COVID-19 status, age in years and sex. Where HLA class I and class II types were available, the types were taken from metadata supplied by the sample provider, not from assay-based typing.

Paper-wide results and their limitations: Clinical and demographic metadata were provided uncurated, with the amount varying by source and participant.

CDR1 and CDR2 were assigned from the germline V gene as SGHDN and FVKESK. Trimming removed 3 bases from V and 6 bases from J, leaving 11 bases between the germline ends. The CDR3, from cysteine to phenylalanine, totals 13 residues. The read is trimmed to its CDR3 DNA, 39 bases read in frame from base 1. This TCR was recovered from a woman aged 50 to 65 with COVID-19, enrolled during active disease. The sequencing input was peripheral blood. The chain employs TRBV14 and TRBJ1-1; a weak D assignment points to TRBD1 (5 bases agree). The CDR3 protein sequence reads: CASSHAGGSEAFF. The sequence in DNA is TGTGCCAGCAGCCACGCGGGGGGTTCTGAAGCTTTCTTT.